The next 19 T cell receptor beta chains were all read from a single sample in a study of blood T cells in healthy people across ages. Then a second PCR, running roughly 7 to 11 cycles, was carried out with a sample-barcoded 5' primer and a J-beta primer mix. TCRdb re-analysed the 5' RACE reads in MiXCR, keeping a single row per CDR3 protein. The table includes about 1.8 million distinct CDR3 sequences, approximately 50% detected once. The sample comprised blood. Receptor source: a woman aged 40 to 50 in good health.

This clonotype was observed a handful of times. The V gene is TRBV28, the J gene TRBJ2-7; perhaps TRBD1 as D (5 bases). V lost 10 bases, J lost 5 bases, and 24 bases lay in between. Looked up from germline, CDR1 is MDHEN and CDR2 is SYDVKM. The CDR3 has 15 amino acids. DNA for the CDR3: TGTGCCAAAGGGGATTGTCGTTGGGCCACGCACGAGCAGTACTTC. It translates to CAKGDCRWATHEQYF.

This clonotype has a handful of counts. The V call is TRBV4-3, the J call TRBJ2-4, with 9 positions matching TRBD1. The germline gives CDR1 LGHNA, CDR2 YSLEER. The CDR3 extends over 16 amino acids. Trimming took 1 base from V and 6 from J; bases not matched to a gene: 7. The CDR3 loop is CASSQVTGGGGNIQYF. In nucleotides, the CDR3 is TGCGCCAGCAGCCAAGTCACAGGGGGCGGGGGAAACATTCAGTACTTC.

This chain links TRBV6-1 with TRBJ1-1; D possibly corresponds to TRBD1 (5 bases). Germline CDR1 MNHNS, CDR2 SASEGT. Deletions cut 6 bases from V and 2 bases from J, with 25 bases between. CDR3 size: 18 residues. The CDR3 sequence: CASSRPIGGTTVNTEAFF. The CDR3 region has the DNA TGTGCCAGCAGCCGTCCAATAGGAGGGACCACCGTTAACACTGAAGCTTTCTTT.

The chain has TRBV20-1 and TRBJ1-1, with 12 bases that match TRBD1. This CDR3 has 15 amino acids. In germline, CDR1 is DFQATT, CDR2 SNEGSKA (reference sequence). The V and J ends lost 6 bases and 0 bases, in that order; junction bases with no gene match: 5. The CDR3 loop is CSATGTGGLNTEAFF. The CDR3 coding sequence is TGCAGTGCAACCGGGACAGGGGGCCTGAACACTGAAGCTTTCTTT.

This clonotype was seen many times. V usage is TRBV6-5 and J usage is TRBJ2-5; D is unclear. V was shortened by 0 bases and J by 4 bases, with 6 bases between the two germline ends. The CDR3 is 13 residues long. CDR1 and CDR2 (germline): MNHEY, SVGAGI. The CDR3 DNA reads as TGTGCCAGCAGTTACTCTCCCCGAGAGACCCAGTACTTC. Translating gives CASSYSPRETQYF.

V and J are TRBV4-3 and TRBJ2-5; TRBD1 matches 8 bases. With 6 bases clipped from V and 11 bases from J, the junction kept 17 bases outside the gene matches. The germline V gene has CDR1 LGHNA and CDR2 YSLEER. This CDR3 region has 15 residues. Written as DNA, the CDR3 is TGCGCCAGCAGATTAGACAGGGGACCTTACAATGAGCAGTACTTC. Translation: CASRLDRGPYNEQYF.

V gene TRBV24-1 combines with J gene TRBJ1-1, with D unresolved. Per the germline V gene, CDR1 is KGHDR and CDR2 is SFDVKD. The CDR3 spans 13 residues. Trimming took off 3 bases at V and 3 bases at J, with 7 bases between the two ends. The CDR3 DNA is TGTGCCACCAGTGATGAGGGTCACACTGAAGCTTTCTTT. It is translated as CATSDEGHTEAFF.

The rearrangement links TRBV20-1 to TRBJ2-3; 8 nucleotides line up with TRBD2. Per the germline V gene, CDR1 is DFQATT and CDR2 is SNEGSKA (reference sequence). V lost 0 bases, J lost 4 bases, and 12 bases stayed unmatched. The CDR3 contains 17 residues. The CDR3 region is CSARDWKSGGLPDTQYF. The DNA of the CDR3 is TGCAGTGCTAGAGATTGGAAAAGCGGGGGACTACCAGATACGCAGTATTTT.

This chain joins TRBV24-1 and TRBJ2-3; tentative D call: TRBD2 (6 bases). V was clipped by 2 bases and J by 1 base, with 12 bases between them. CDR1 and CDR2 from the germline V gene are KGHDR and SFDVKD. This CDR3 contains 16 residues. Here the CDR3 reads CATSDSSGSGTDTQYF. The CDR3 DNA sequence: TGTGCCACCAGTGATTCCAGCGGGTCGGGCACAGATACGCAGTATTTT.

Turning to this clonotype: This sequence may be a read error, since a much larger clone differs from it by one base. Here the CDR3 DNA reads TGCGCCAACAGAGATAGAGCTAGCACAGATACGCAGTATTTT. This codes for CANRDRASTDTQYF. V and J are TRBV5-1 and TRBJ2-3; D is uncertain. Germline V gene data show CDR1 as SGHRS and CDR2 as YFSETQ. V was pared by 9 bases and J by 0 bases, with 14 bases between. This CDR3 comprises 14 residues.

This clonotype was counted between two and nine times. This chain links TRBV24-1 with TRBJ2-3; D remains unclear. Germline-derived CDR1 and CDR2 are KGHDR and SFDVKD. The CDR3 loop spans 15 amino acids. Trimming pared 1 base from V and 3 bases from J, leaving 10 bases between. The CDR3 loop reads CATSDLPPATDTQYF. The CDR3 coding sequence is TGTGCCACCAGTGATTTACCGCCGGCGACAGATACGCAGTATTTT.

This clonotype was seen more than once but under ten times. This chain links TRBV29-1 with TRBJ2-3; a possible D gene is TRBD1 (5 bases). The V end was cut by 6 bases, the J end by 7 bases, with 11 bases between. CDR3 size: 11 residues. In germline, CDR1 is SQVTM, CDR2 ANQGSEA. CDR3 sequence: CSVVTDHTQYF. CDR3 DNA sequence: TGCAGCGTCGTGACAGACCATACGCAGTATTTT.

The genes are TRBV12-3 or TRBV12-4 and TRBJ1-3; D is perhaps TRBD1 (6 bases). There are 14 residues in the CDR3. The ends were cut back, 5 bases at V and 3 bases at J, with 11 bases in the middle. The CDR3 DNA sequence: TGTGCCAGCAGTGTACAGGGAAATGGAAACACCATATATTTT. This translates into CASSVQGNGNTIYF.

The chain joins TRBV6-2 or TRBV6-3 to TRBJ2-1; D gene unclear. Trimming took 2 bases from V and 0 from J, leaving 8 bases between them. The V gene's germline CDR1 is MNHEY and CDR2 SVGEGT. The CDR3 loop spans 15 amino acids. The CDR3 DNA is TGTGCCAGCAGTTACAGTGCCATCTCCTACAATGAGCAGTTCTTC. Its translation is CASSYSAISYNEQFF.

This clonotype appeared once. The V and J genes are TRBV5-5 and TRBJ2-7; 8 bases align to TRBD2. With V trimmed by 0 bases and J by 6 bases, 5 bases remained unmatched. The germline gives CDR1 SGHKS, CDR2 YYEKEE (reference sequence). The CDR3 totals 14 residues. CDR3 amino acids: CASSLVRGAVEQYF. In DNA, the CDR3 is TGTGCCAGCAGCTTGGTGCGGGGGGCGGTCGAGCAGTACTTC.

Worth noting for this clonotype: The junction differs from germline at one of its ends, possibly a read error. The chain employs TRBV5-1 and TRBJ2-3; 7 bases match TRBD2. CDR3 size: 13 residues. Looked up from germline, CDR1 is SGHRS and CDR2 is YFSETQ. The CDR3: CAGREGSTDTQYF. The CDR3, as DNA: TGCGCCGGCAGGGAGGGGAGCACAGATACGCAGTATTTT.

In this sample, this clonotype turned up a few times. The J gene is TRBJ2-6, the V gene TRBV9; tentative D call: TRBD1 (6 bases). CDR1 is SGDLS and CDR2 is YYNGEE in the germline V gene. V dropped 0 bases and J dropped 0 bases, with 13 bases sitting between them. The CDR3 has 18 amino acids. The CDR3 is CASSVGSGERSGANVLTF. CDR3 DNA: TGTGCCAGCAGCGTAGGGTCAGGGGAACGCTCTGGGGCCAACGTCCTGACTTTC.

The V gene is TRBV20-1, the J gene TRBJ1-5, with a possible D match to TRBD1 (6 bases). Trimming removed 6 bases at V and 1 base at J, with 10 bases between. This CDR3 comprises 13 residues. Per the germline V gene, CDR1 is DFQATT and CDR2 is SNEGSKA (reference sequence). This chain's CDR3 is CSAAQGSNQPQHF. In DNA, the CDR3 is TGCAGTGCAGCGCAGGGGAGCAATCAGCCCCAGCATTTT.

This rearrangement joins TRBV29-1 to TRBJ2-4; TRBD2 agrees at 7 bases. The DNA end favors TRBJ2-7, so the J call may be wrong. Germline CDR1 and CDR2: SQVTM and ANQGSEA. The CDR3 totals 15 residues. This CDR3 is CSVTNGGSGLYEQYF. DNA for the CDR3: TGCAGCGTGACGAACGGGGGGTCGGGACTCTACGAGCAGTACTTC.